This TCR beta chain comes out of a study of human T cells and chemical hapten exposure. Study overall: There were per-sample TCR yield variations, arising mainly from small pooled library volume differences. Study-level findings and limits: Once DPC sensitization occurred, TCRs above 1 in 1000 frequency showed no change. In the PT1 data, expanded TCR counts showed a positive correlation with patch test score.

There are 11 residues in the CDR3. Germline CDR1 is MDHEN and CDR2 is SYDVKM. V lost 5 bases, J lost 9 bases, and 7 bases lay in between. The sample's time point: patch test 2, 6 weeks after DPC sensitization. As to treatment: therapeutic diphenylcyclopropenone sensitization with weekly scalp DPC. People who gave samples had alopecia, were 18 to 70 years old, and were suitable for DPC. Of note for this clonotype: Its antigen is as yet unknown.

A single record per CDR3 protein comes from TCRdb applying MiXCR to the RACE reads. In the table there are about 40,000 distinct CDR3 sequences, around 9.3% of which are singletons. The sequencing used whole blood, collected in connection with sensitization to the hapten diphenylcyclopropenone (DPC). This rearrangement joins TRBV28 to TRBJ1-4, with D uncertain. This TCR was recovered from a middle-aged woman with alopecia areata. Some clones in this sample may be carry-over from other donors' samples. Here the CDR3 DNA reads TGTGCCAGCAGTATCAGACAAAAACTGTTTTTT. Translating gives CASSIRQKLFF.